This T cell receptor delta chain came from a study of delta chain sequences of gamma delta T cells (dated by TCRdb to about 2017). The protocol used for the library was 5' RACE. TCRdb lists the instrument as Illumina MiSeq. TCRdb reanalyzed the public reads with the CATT caller, and identical DNA sequences were merged afterwards. The table for this sample lists a few thousand delta-chain clones; roughly 28% of them were counted only once. Jointly, the top ten make up 17% of the sample. By how much of the sample it makes up, this clone is medium-sized (0.01 to 0.1%). Its cognate antigen has yet to be identified. Base qualities were left out, and no much larger clone turns up one base away. Material: either unsorted cells or a sorted T cell fraction (not recorded which). This sequence was found in a human donor in good health.

The CDR3 loop reads CACDTLGDHTDKLIF. The DNA sequence follows: TGTGCCTGTGACACACTGGGGGACCACACCGATAAACTCATCTTT. This chain joins TRDV2 to TRDJ1; TRDD3 agrees with 9 junctional bases. Trimming takes 1 base off V and 0 bases off J; junction bases not matched to a gene: 2. For CDR1 and CDR2, the germline V gene lists GEAIGNYY and EKD. The CDR3 covers 15 residues, taking in both the cysteine and the phenylalanine. The DNA shown is the 45-base CDR3, in frame from base 1.